This T cell receptor beta chain was captured by sequencing in a study of regulatory T cells in long-lasting Graves disease. The sample's time point: persistent/refractory GD, antithyroid drugs over 5 years with positive TRAb. Construction of the TCR library relied on RNA isolated from PBMCs. Diagnoses of Graves' disease were made by American Thyroid Association guidelines. The TCR beta library used iRepertoire HTBI primers with Arm-PCR amplification of CDR3. TCRdb re-called the multiplex PCR reads through MiXCR, storing one row per CDR3 protein. Here the sample spans 700,000 or so distinct CDR3 sequences, around 30% being singletons. Germline V gene sequence: CDR1 SGDLS, CDR2 YYNGEE. Between the trimmed V and J ends, which lost 0 bases and 0 bases, there was a span of 13 bases. The CDR3 has 17 residues.

The rearrangement uses TRBV9 and TRBJ1-5; a possible D gene is TRBD1 (5 bases). The origin of this receptor is a female donor with Graves disease. Material: peripheral blood mononuclear cells (PBMCs), obtained when the disease was refractory, from a patient treated with antithyroid drugs. CDR3 bases: TGTGCCAGCAGCGTAGGACAGCGCCCTTATAGCAATCAGCCCCAGCATTTT. This translates into CASSVGQRPYSNQPQHF.